Presented here are 25 T cell receptor beta chains from one specimen sequenced in a study of blood T cell repertoires in COVID-19 (TCRdb year 2020). The method behind the library was the immunoSEQ multiplex PCR assay. TCRdb's version of the immuneACCESS table is confined to in-frame rearrangements and falls short of the full clone set. An unresolved V gene accounts for under half of the shortfall where checked; the remainder is of unknown origin. In all, the sample holds more than 60,000 clones, and about 90% of those were seen once. Under 6% of the sample lies in the top ten. Sample: peripheral blood. The source is a human donor in a cohort sampled during active COVID-19.

This chain joins TRBV5-5 and TRBJ1-4; D is unresolved. CDR1 and CDR2 from the germline V gene are SGHKS and YYEKEE (reference sequence). The CDR3 has 15 amino acids. Trimming took off 0 bases at V and 0 bases at J, with 6 bases between the two ends. This chain's CDR3 is CASSLAVTTNEKLFF. Here the CDR3 DNA reads TGTGCCAGCAGCTTGGCGGTAACAACTAATGAAAAACTGTTTTTT.

In this sample, this clone turned up a few times. The chain combines TRBV20-1 with TRBJ2-7, with a weak D call TRBD2 (5 bases). Between the trimmed V and J ends, which lost 2 bases and 6 bases, there was a span of 8 bases. The germline V gene encodes CDR1 DFQATT and CDR2 SNEGSKA (reference sequence). There are 11 residues in the CDR3. The DNA for the CDR3 is TGCAGTGCTAGATCGGGGTTCGAGCAGTACTTC. This encodes CSARSGFEQYF.

The chain couples TRBV9 to TRBJ2-1, with D possibly matching TRBD2 (6 bases). Germline CDR1 is SGDLS and CDR2 is YYNGEE. There are 13 residues in the CDR3. Trimming shortened V by 4 bases and J by 6 bases, and 11 bases separated the two germline ends. As DNA, the CDR3 is TGTGCCAGCAGCCCGGCGGGAACCAATGAGCAGTTCTTC. It yields the protein CASSPAGTNEQFF.

The chain carries TRBV3-1 (or the pseudogene TRBV3-2) and TRBJ2-1, with TRBD2 as a possible D gene (6 bases). V was clipped by 1 base and J by 4 bases, with 14 bases between them. In germline, CDR1 is LGHDT, CDR2 YNNKEL (reference sequence). The CDR3 has 16 residues. The DNA for the CDR3 is TGTGCCAGCAGCCAAGCCGGGACTCTCCTTTACAATGAGCAGTTCTTC. It is translated as CASSQAGTLLYNEQFF.

This chain joins TRBV5-4 and TRBJ2-2; 11 bases agree with TRBD2. Germline V lookup: CDR1 SGHNT, CDR2 YYREEE (reference sequence). Trimming cost V 3 bases and J 7 bases; bases outside gene matches: 8. This CDR3 spans 16 amino acids. The CDR3 spells CASSSPTSGDNGELFF. DNA for the CDR3: TGTGCCAGCAGCTCCCCGACTAGCGGGGATAACGGGGAGCTGTTTTTT.

V gene TRBV30 combines with J gene TRBJ2-1; D ambiguous. Trimming pared 4 bases from V and 8 bases from J, leaving 15 bases between. Germline-derived CDR1 and CDR2 are GTSNPN and SVGIG (reference sequence). The CDR3 extends over 13 amino acids. The CDR3 DNA is TGTGCCTGGAAGACGAGACTTGGCTATGAGCAGTTCTTC. It is translated as CAWKTRLGYEQFF.

The rearrangement joins TRBV7-9 to TRBJ2-7; D is perhaps TRBD2 (5 bases). Germline V gives CDR1 SEHNR, CDR2 FQNEAQ (reference sequence). The CDR3 totals 13 residues. The V and J ends lost 5 bases and 4 bases respectively, with 12 bases between them. Written as DNA, the CDR3 is TGTGCCAGCAGCGGTTGGACGGGGTACGAGCAGTACTTC. This sequence encodes CASSGWTGYEQYF.

V and J are TRBV10-3 and TRBJ2-2, with 9 bases matching TRBD1. The germline V gene has CDR1 ENHRY and CDR2 SYGVKD. The CDR3 has 12 residues. The J segment lost 9 bases and the V segment lost 10 bases, leaving 6 bases of the junction unmatched. For the CDR3, the DNA is TGTGCCACACGGGACAGGGTCCGGGAGCTGTTTTTT. Translating gives CATRDRVRELFF.

The J gene is TRBJ2-4, the V gene TRBV18, with TRBD1 matching over 9 bases. V shed 4 bases, J shed 5 bases, and the junction held 12 bases outside the gene matches. Germline loops: CDR1 KGHSH, CDR2 LQKENI. The CDR3 consists of 17 residues. CDR3 sequence reads: CASSLVRTGVPQNIQYF. In DNA, the CDR3 is TGTGCCAGCTCACTGGTCAGGACAGGGGTACCTCAAAACATTCAGTACTTC.

This chain uses TRBV24-1 with TRBJ1-2; 8 bases map to TRBD1. The germline V gene has CDR1 KGHDR and CDR2 SFDVKD. This CDR3 spans 16 amino acids. V was clipped by 2 bases and J by 3 bases; unmatched bases: 7. CDR3 in amino acids: CATSDSRQGTDYGYTF. The CDR3 DNA reads TGTGCCACCAGTGATTCGCGACAGGGGACCGACTATGGCTACACCTTC.

The V and J genes are TRBV5-1 and TRBJ1-3, with D unclear. Germline V lookup: CDR1 SGHRS, CDR2 YFSETQ. V was clipped by 0 bases and J by 0 bases, with 7 bases between them. CDR3 size: 15 residues. The CDR3 DNA reads TGCGCCAGCAGCTTGGGACACAACTCTGGAAACACCATATATTTT. This encodes CASSLGHNSGNTIYF.

This chain uses TRBV7-3 with TRBJ2-2, with 7 bases aligning to TRBD2. From germline, CDR1 is SGHTA and CDR2 FQGTGA. The CDR3 consists of 14 residues. V was clipped by 8 bases and J by 4 bases; unmatched bases: 7. DNA for the CDR3: TGTGCCAGCTCCACGGGGGGTAGCACCGGGGAGCTGTTTTTT. Translated, it gives CASSTGGSTGELFF.

The J gene is TRBJ2-3, the V gene TRBV2; 8 bases are a match to TRBD1. CDR1 and CDR2 from the germline V gene are SNHLY and FYNNEI. The CDR3 extends over 14 amino acids. V trimming: 2 bases; J trimming: 4 bases; junction bases outside the gene matches: 2. The DNA for the CDR3 is TGTGCCAGCAGTGAACAGGGGGCTGCAGATACGCAGTATTTT. It codes for CASSEQGAADTQYF.

This clone was counted a single time. The chain couples TRBV12-3 or TRBV12-4 to TRBJ2-4; 8 nucleotides align to TRBD1. The V and J ends lost 6 bases and 9 bases, in that order; junction bases with no gene match: 7. The CDR3 has 13 residues. CDR3 sequence reads: CASRPLGQGIQYF. In DNA form, the CDR3 reads TGTGCCAGCAGACCCCTCGGACAGGGCATTCAGTACTTC.

The chain couples TRBV4-3 to TRBJ1-1; D unresolved. Germline CDR1 reads LGHNA; CDR2 reads YSLEER. There are 14 residues in the CDR3. The ends were cut back, 5 bases at V and 3 bases at J, with 13 bases in the middle. The CDR3 here is CASSIQTRDTEAFF. DNA of the CDR3: TGCGCCAGCAGCATACAGACCCGAGACACTGAAGCTTTCTTT.

This chain uses TRBV5-4 with TRBJ2-7, with 7 bases matching TRBD1. The germline CDR1 and CDR2 sequences are SGHNT and YYREEE (reference sequence). The CDR3 has 14 amino acids. J lost 3 bases, V lost 0 bases, and 3 bases had no gene match. CDR3 in DNA: TGTGCCAGCAGCTTGGGACAGGGTGGCTACGAGCAGTACTTC. Protein: CASSLGQGGYEQYF. Complete variable domain (other parts from reference TRBV5-4 and TRBJ2-7): ETGVTQSPTHLIKTRGQQVTLRCSSQSGHNTVSWYQQALGQGPQFIFQYYREEENGRGNFPPRFSGLQFPNYSSELNVNALELDDSALYLCASSLGQGGYEQYFGPGTRLTVT.

Worth noting for this clone: The junction differs from germline at one of its ends, possibly a read error. Additional DNA sequences in this sample encode the identical CDR3. V usage is TRBV2 and J usage is TRBJ2-1; TRBD2 is a possible D gene (7 bases). The CDR3 length is 12 residues. Germline V CDR1 and CDR2: SNHLY, FYNNEI. The CDR3 region is CATPGGRYEQFF. The CDR3 coding sequence is TGCGCCACCCCGGGGGGCAGATATGAGCAGTTCTTC.

The V and J genes are TRBV6-5 and TRBJ2-5; the match to TRBD1 covers 9 bases. V lost 0 bases to trimming and J lost 5 bases; unmatched junction nucleotides: 4. The germline gives CDR1 MNHEY, CDR2 SVGAGI. The CDR3 contains 15 residues. The CDR3: CASSYSIGTGETQYF. The DNA for the CDR3 is TGTGCCAGCAGTTACTCTATCGGGACAGGGGAGACCCAGTACTTC.

The gene calls are TRBV3-1 (or the pseudogene TRBV3-2) and TRBJ1-2, with 7 bases that match TRBD1. CDR3 length: 15 residues. From germline, CDR1 is LGHDT and CDR2 YNNKEL (reference sequence). V lost 4 bases to trimming and J lost 4 bases; unmatched junction nucleotides: 9. The DNA for the CDR3 is TGTGCCAGCAGCCCGGCCGACAGGGCGACCTATGGCTACACCTTC. Amino acids: CASSPADRATYGYTF.

The CDR3: CASSRKRDRTGSFSEAFF. The CDR3 DNA follows: TGTGCCAGCAGCCGAAAACGGGATCGGACAGGGTCTTTTTCCGAAGCTTTCTTT. The chain uses TRBV7-8 and TRBJ1-1; 8 positions agree with TRBD1. Germline CDR1 and CDR2: SGHVS and FQNEAQ. Losses at the gene ends were 5 bases for V and 8 bases for J; bases not matched to a gene: 22. CDR3 length equals 18 residues.

This rearrangement joins TRBV2 to TRBJ1-5, with 9 bases aligning to TRBD1. The germline CDR1 and CDR2 sequences are SNHLY and FYNNEI. Losses at the gene ends were 2 bases for V and 1 base for J; bases not matched to a gene: 3. CDR3 size: 16 residues. The CDR3 region is CASSEFGQGSNQPQHF. The CDR3 nucleotides are TGTGCCAGCAGTGAATTTGGACAGGGGAGCAATCAGCCCCAGCATTTT.

The chain couples TRBV19 to TRBJ1-5, with TRBD1 as a possible D gene (5 bases). There are 13 residues in the CDR3. Deletions cut 2 bases from V and 5 bases from J, with 7 bases between. Germline CDR1 reads LNHDA; CDR2 reads SQIVND (reference sequence). The CDR3 is CASSISGHQPQHF. CDR3 DNA sequence: TGTGCCAGTAGTATATCAGGGCATCAGCCCCAGCATTTT.

The chain recombines TRBV14 with TRBJ1-2; D uncertain. V lost 4 bases, J lost 10 bases, and 16 bases lay in between. The CDR3 loop spans 13 amino acids. Germline V gives CDR1 SGHDN, CDR2 FVKESK. The CDR3: CASSPFSRGNYTF. The CDR3 bases are TGTGCCAGCAGCCCGTTCTCGCGGGGAAACTACACCTTC.

J is TRBJ1-1 and V is TRBV10-2; the match to TRBD1 covers 11 bases. This CDR3 comprises 15 residues. Germline CDR1 is WSHSY and CDR2 is SAAADI. With V trimmed by 8 bases and J by 6 bases, 11 bases remained unmatched. The CDR3 DNA reads as TGCGCCAGCTCCCGTTCCCGGGACAGGGGGTCTGAAGCTTTCTTT. It specifies CASSRSRDRGSEAFF.

J is TRBJ2-2 and V is TRBV9, with unresolved D. Germline-derived CDR1 and CDR2 are SGDLS and YYNGEE. The CDR3 loop spans 14 amino acids. The V end was cut by 3 bases, the J end by 7 bases, with 13 bases between. CDR3 loop: CASSASYPVGELFF. The CDR3 region has the DNA TGTGCCAGCAGCGCTTCCTACCCCGTCGGGGAGCTGTTTTTT.